The 26 T cell receptor beta chains below were found in one sample sequenced in a study of identical twins. One entry per CDR3 protein, called by TCRdb with MiXCR from the 5' RACE reads. The sample holds around 510,000 distinct CDR3 sequences, 14% seen once. The same specimen was also included in a second study, on yellow fever vaccine responses in identical twins.

The sample taken for sequencing was CD4+ T cells sorted from blood. Every receptor here comes from a woman aged 18-29 years in good health.

This chain connects TRBV9 to TRBJ2-3; TRBD2 might be the D (6 bases). The CDR3 totals 16 residues. V gave up 4 bases and J gave up 2 bases, with 17 bases separating them. Germline values: CDR1 SGDLS, CDR2 YYNGEE. CDR3 DNA: TGTGCCAGCAGCTCACGTGGCGGGGACTTCACAGATACGCAGTATTTT. Amino acids: CASSSRGGDFTDTQYF.

This clonotype occurred many times. The chain joins TRBV4-3 to TRBJ1-5, with unresolved D. Trimming stripped 1 base from V and 9 bases from J, with 10 bases between. The CDR3 has 13 amino acids. Germline loops: CDR1 LGHNA, CDR2 YSLEER. The CDR3 nucleotides read TGCGCCAGCAGCCAAGTCACCCTGGGGCCCCAGCATTTT. Protein: CASSQVTLGPQHF.

This clonotype was recorded at least ten times. The chain uses TRBV2 and TRBJ2-5, with TRBD2 matching over 16 bases. The junction had 0 bases not matched to a gene; V was cut back by 3 bases and J by 2 bases. This CDR3 has 16 amino acids. Germline CDR1 SNHLY, CDR2 FYNNEI. The CDR3 DNA sequence: TGTGCCAGCAGTGAGGGACTAGCGGGGGGGCAAGAGACCCAGTACTTC. Translating it yields CASSEGLAGGQETQYF. The variable domain in full, completed from reference TRBV2 and TRBJ2-5, reads EPEVTQTPSHQVTQMGQEVILRCVPISNHLYFYWYRQILGQKVEFLVSFYNNEISEKSEIFDDQFSVERPDGSNFTLKIRSTKLEDSAMYFCASSEGLAGGQETQYFGPGTRLLVL.

The gene calls are TRBV20-1 and TRBJ2-3; the match to TRBD2 covers 8 bases. CDR1 and CDR2 (germline): DFQATT, SNEGSKA (reference sequence). V lost 6 bases to trimming and J lost 3 bases; unmatched junction nucleotides: 8. This CDR3 is 14 amino acids long. This CDR3 is CSAESGSGTDTQYF. CDR3 DNA: TGCAGTGCCGAAAGCGGGAGTGGAACAGATACGCAGTATTTT.

V is TRBV20-1 and J is TRBJ2-5; perhaps TRBD2 as D (5 bases). Looked up from germline, CDR1 is DFQATT and CDR2 is SNEGSKA (reference sequence). V was shortened by 6 bases and J by 1 base, with 12 bases between the two germline ends. The length of the CDR3 is 13 residues. The CDR3, as DNA: TGCAGTGCCACGAGGGCAGGCCAAGAGACCCAGTACTTC. Its protein is CSATRAGQETQYF.

Only a few counts were recorded for this clonotype. The chain recombines TRBV5-1 with TRBJ2-2, with D perhaps matching TRBD1 (6 bases). Trimming stripped 0 bases from V and 5 bases from J, with 11 bases between. Germline V gene data show CDR1 as SGHRS and CDR2 as YFSETQ. This CDR3 comprises 15 residues. The CDR3 is CASSLEPGVTGELFF. The DNA for the CDR3 is TGCGCCAGCAGCTTGGAGCCAGGGGTTACCGGGGAGCTGTTTTTT.

The rearrangement joins TRBV20-1 to TRBJ2-7; TRBD2 matches at 7 bases. V lost 6 bases and J lost 11; bases outside the gene matches: 7. CDR1 is DFQATT, CDR2 SNEGSKA, per germline (reference sequence). The CDR3 extends over 10 amino acids. This CDR3 reads CSATDREEYF. CDR3 DNA sequence: TGCAGTGCAACCGATCGGGAGGAGTACTTC.

This chain uses TRBV29-1 with TRBJ2-2; 13 positions match TRBD2. Germline V gives CDR1 SQVTM, CDR2 ANQGSEA. The CDR3 runs to 14 residues. V was pared by 7 bases and J by 6 bases, with 5 bases of the junction left unmatched. The CDR3 reads CSGRTSGSPGELFF. In DNA form, the CDR3 reads TGCAGCGGGCGGACTAGCGGGAGTCCCGGGGAGCTGTTTTTT.

This chain uses TRBV13 with TRBJ2-3; weak D call: TRBD2 (6 bases). Germline loops: CDR1 PRHDT, CDR2 FYEKMQ (reference sequence). The CDR3 spans 18 residues. Trimming took 5 bases from V and 0 from J, leaving 21 bases between them. CDR3 DNA: TGTGCCAGCAGCAACCGCGCGGGGAGTCAGAGAAGCACAGATACGCAGTATTTT. This sequence encodes CASSNRAGSQRSTDTQYF.

This chain uses TRBV4-2 with TRBJ2-7; a weak D match, TRBD1 (6 bases). The CDR3 has 16 residues. Germline V lookup: CDR1 LGHNA, CDR2 YNFKEQ. V dropped 4 bases and J dropped 3 bases, with 19 bases sitting between them. The CDR3 protein is CASSRGITGINYEQYF. The CDR3 DNA sequence: TGTGCCAGCAGCCGAGGGATCACAGGGATAAACTACGAGCAGTACTTC.

The table lists this clonotype with a few counts. The gene calls are TRBV6-5 and TRBJ2-7, with 9 bases fitting TRBD1. The CDR3 has 16 residues. Germline V gene lookup returns CDR1 MNHEY and CDR2 SVGAGI. With 5 bases clipped from V and 0 bases from J, the junction kept 8 bases outside the gene matches. The CDR3 DNA reads as TGTGCCAGCAGTAACCGAGCGACAGGGGGCTCCTACGAGCAGTACTTC. Protein product: CASSNRATGGSYEQYF.

The table lists this clonotype with a count of one. Written as DNA, the CDR3 is TGTGCCAGCAGCTTAACACTCACTGTCCTAGCCAAAAACATTCAGTACTTC. Translating it yields CASSLTLTVLAKNIQYF. V and J are TRBV7-2 and TRBJ2-4; D gene uncertain. This CDR3 has 17 amino acids. With 2 bases removed from V and 0 bases from J, the gap between germline ends came to 14 bases. Germline V lookup: CDR1 SGHTA, CDR2 FQGNSA.

The chain couples TRBV20-1 to TRBJ2-5; tentatively, D is TRBD1 (6 bases). V was pared by 3 bases and J by 2 bases, with 10 bases between. Germline V gene sequence: CDR1 DFQATT, CDR2 SNEGSKA (reference sequence). This CDR3 region has 13 residues. CDR3 coding DNA: TGCAGTGCTAGGGGACAAAGACAAGAGACCCAGTACTTC. Its translation is CSARGQRQETQYF.

The rearrangement links TRBV20-1 to TRBJ2-1; TRBD1 agrees at 10 bases. The CDR3 runs to 15 residues. Germline values: CDR1 DFQATT, CDR2 SNEGSKA (reference sequence). Losses at the gene ends were 5 bases for V and 4 bases for J; bases not matched to a gene: 8. The CDR3 DNA reads TGCAGTGCTGAGTCCGGGACAGGGGATTACAATGAGCAGTTCTTC. This codes for CSAESGTGDYNEQFF.

The rearrangement links TRBV12-3 or TRBV12-4 to TRBJ2-4; the D is unclear. V lost 3 bases and J lost 7, with 13 bases in between. The CDR3 totals 14 residues. CDR3 bases: TGTGCCAGCAGTTTCGCGCCCCAGATCAACATTCAGTACTTC. Its protein is CASSFAPQINIQYF.

The chain links TRBV19 to TRBJ2-7; possible D gene TRBD2, 5 bases. V was cut by 4 bases and J by 3 bases, with 16 bases left in between. CDR1 and CDR2 from the germline V gene are LNHDA and SQIVND (reference sequence). This CDR3 is built from 15 residues. DNA of the CDR3: TGTGCCAGTAGTACGATCCGGGATTTTCACTACGAGCAGTACTTC. It is translated as CASSTIRDFHYEQYF.

The rearrangement joins TRBV2 to TRBJ2-2; TRBD1 or TRBD2 may be the D gene (6 bases each). The V gene lost 7 bases and the J gene lost 6 bases, with 12 bases spanning the gap. This CDR3 comprises 13 residues. Germline V gene data show CDR1 as SNHLY and CDR2 as FYNNEI. The CDR3 DNA follows: TGTGCCAGCAAATACGGGGGCCCCGGGGAGCTGTTTTTT. As protein: CASKYGGPGELFF.

There are a few counts of this clonotype. The rearrangement joins TRBV12-3 or TRBV12-4 to TRBJ1-1; tentatively, D is TRBD1 (6 bases). Trimming took 1 base from V and 1 from J, leaving 10 bases between them. The CDR3 has 15 amino acids. The CDR3 nucleotides are TGTGCCAGCAGTTTAGGGGGGCTCAGGAACACTGAAGCTTTCTTT. Its translation is CASSLGGLRNTEAFF.

This rearrangement joins TRBV6-5 to TRBJ2-1; possible D gene TRBD1, 6 bases. This CDR3 contains 13 residues. Per the germline V gene, CDR1 is MNHEY and CDR2 is SVGAGI. V lost 3 bases and J lost 10, with 13 bases in between. The CDR3 bases are TGTGCCAGCAGTTATACAGGGTACCCGGAGCAGTTCTTC. Amino acid sequence: CASSYTGYPEQFF.

The rearrangement uses TRBV12-3 or TRBV12-4 and TRBJ2-1, with a possible D match to TRBD1 (5 bases). The V gene lost 5 bases and the J gene lost 1 base, with 15 bases spanning the gap. The CDR3 is made up of 16 amino acids. The CDR3 reads CASSHRTQGSYNEQFF. CDR3 bases: TGTGCCAGCAGTCACCGTACCCAGGGATCCTACAATGAGCAGTTCTTC.

This clonotype was recorded a few times. The chain is built from TRBV12-3 or TRBV12-4 and TRBJ2-7; the D gene could be TRBD1 or TRBD2 (5 bases each). V lost 6 bases, J lost 2 bases, and 14 bases lay in between. The CDR3 runs to 14 residues. The CDR3, as DNA: TGTGCCAGCAGCCCCACGGGGCGAACCTACGAGCAGTACTTC. Its translation: CASSPTGRTYEQYF.

This chain uses TRBV6-1 with TRBJ1-2; no definite D call. The CDR3 is 14 amino acids. CDR1 is MNHNS, CDR2 SASEGT, per germline. V was pared by 6 bases and J by 1 base, with 12 bases between. This CDR3 is CASSRPGNNYGYTF. The CDR3 DNA sequence: TGTGCCAGCAGCAGACCAGGAAATAACTATGGCTACACCTTC.

The chain links TRBV7-8 to TRBJ2-1; 8 bases agree with TRBD2. Losses at the gene ends were 5 bases for V and 5 bases for J; bases not matched to a gene: 11. CDR1 and CDR2 (germline): SGHVS, FQNEAQ. The CDR3 has 16 amino acids. The CDR3 DNA reads TGTGCCAGCAGCCCATTTCCTAGCGGGTTTAACAATGAGCAGTTCTTC. Encoded protein: CASSPFPSGFNNEQFF. Full variable domain (remainder filled in from reference TRBV7-8 and TRBJ2-1): GAGVSQSPRYKVAKRGQDVALRCDPISGHVSLFWYQQALGQGPEFLTYFQNEAQLDKSGLPSDRFFAERPEGSVSTLKIQRTQQEDSAVYLCASSPFPSGFNNEQFFGPGTRLTVL.

This clonotype was observed a handful of times. This chain joins TRBV28 and TRBJ2-1, with no clear D. Trimming took off 3 bases at V and 7 bases at J, with 7 bases between the two ends. Germline V CDR1 and CDR2: MDHEN, SYDVKM. This CDR3 has 12 residues. In DNA form, the CDR3 reads TGTGCCAGCAGTTTTAGGCGGAATGAGCAGTTCTTC. It is translated as CASSFRRNEQFF. Full variable domain (outside the CDR3, taken from reference TRBV28 and TRBJ2-1): DVKVTQSSRYLVKRTGEKVFLECVQDMDHENMFWYRQDPGLGLRLIYFSYDVKMKEKGDIPEGYSVSREKKERFSLILESASTNQTSMYLCASSFRRNEQFFGPGTRLTVL.

The V and J genes are TRBV30 and TRBJ2-1; D perhaps matches TRBD2 (6 bases). Trimming removed 0 bases at V and 5 bases at J, with 8 bases between. CDR3 length: 13 residues. CDR1 and CDR2 (germline): GTSNPN, SVGIG (reference sequence). This CDR3 is CAWSVGTHNEQFF. In nucleotides, the CDR3 is TGTGCCTGGAGTGTCGGGACTCACAATGAGCAGTTCTTC.

This clonotype was observed a handful of times. The J gene is TRBJ2-3, the V gene TRBV7-8; 9 bases map to TRBD2. The V segment lost 1 base and the J segment 5 bases; nucleotides outside the gene matches: 10. Germline CDR1 and CDR2: SGHVS and FQNEAQ. CDR3 length equals 17 residues. The CDR3 DNA sequence: TGTGCCAGCAGCTTAGTAGGGCTAGCGGGATCCGTAGATACGCAGTATTTT. The encoded protein is CASSLVGLAGSVDTQYF.